A single sample gave rise to the 21 T cell receptor beta chains below, sequenced in a study of blood T cell repertoires in COVID-19. TCRdb keeps only in-frame clones here, not all; method: immunoSEQ multiplex PCR. The sample shows roughly 45,000 clones, roughly 89% of them seen only once. Material for sequencing was peripheral blood. Receptors originate from a man aged 55 to 70 with active COVID-19.

V is TRBV3-1 (or the pseudogene TRBV3-2) and J is TRBJ2-7, with 8 bases that match TRBD1. This CDR3 has 15 amino acids. Germline V CDR1 and CDR2: LGHDT, YNNKEL (reference sequence). Trimming cost V 0 bases and J 2 bases; bases outside gene matches: 3. The CDR3 nucleotides read TGTGCCAGCAGCCAAGAGGGACAGGCCACCTACGAGCAGTACTTC. As protein: CASSQEGQATYEQYF.

In this sample, this clone turned up once. The V call is TRBV2, the J call TRBJ2-5, with 10 bases fitting TRBD1. Germline CDR1 and CDR2: SNHLY and FYNNEI. Losses at the gene ends were 6 bases for V and 5 bases for J; bases not matched to a gene: 9. The length of the CDR3 is 15 residues. Written as DNA, the CDR3 is TGTGCCAGCAGGGCTCGACAGGGGGCTTTGGAGACCCAGTACTTC. Protein: CASRARQGALETQYF.

The rearrangement uses TRBV4-1 and TRBJ2-7, with TRBD1 identical over 9 bases. The CDR3 has 10 residues. Germline CDR1 is MGHRA and CDR2 is YSYEKL. V was clipped by 8 bases and J by 7 bases; unmatched bases: 0. DNA of the CDR3: TGCGCCAGCGGACAGGGGGAGCAGTACTTC. It yields the protein CASGQGEQYF.

The rearrangement uses TRBV7-9 and TRBJ2-4; 9 positions match TRBD2. Per germline, CDR1 SEHNR and CDR2 FQNEAQ (reference sequence). The length of the CDR3 is 14 residues. Trimming removed 5 bases from V and 5 bases from J; junction bases left unmatched: 4. In DNA form, the CDR3 reads TGTGCCAGCAGCCATAGCGGGAGTCAAAACATTCAGTACTTC. Translation: CASSHSGSQNIQYF. The full variable domain, in which reference TRBV7-9 and TRBJ2-4 provide the parts outside the CDR3, is DTGVSQNPRHKITKRGQNVTFRCDPISEHNRLYWYRQTLGQGPEFLTYFQNEAQLEKSRLLSDRFSAERPKGSFSTLEIQRTEQGDSAMYLCASSHSGSQNIQYFGAGTRLSVL.

V and J are TRBV15 and TRBJ2-2; D may be TRBD1 (5 bases). Germline CDR1 LNHNV, CDR2 YYDKDF (reference sequence). Trimming removed 0 bases at V and 5 bases at J, with 10 bases between. This CDR3 is 15 amino acids long. DNA of the CDR3: TGTGCCACCAGCAGAGAGAGGCAGGGAACCGGGGAGCTGTTTTTT. It encodes CATSRERQGTGELFF.

Notes on this clone: The same CDR3 is also encoded by other DNA sequences in this sample. This rearrangement joins TRBV7-9 to TRBJ2-3, with TRBD2 matching over 9 bases. CDR3 length: 16 residues. Germline CDR1 SEHNR, CDR2 FQNEAQ (reference sequence). The V gene end was trimmed by 0 bases and the J gene end by 1 base; junction bases not matched to a gene: 2. CDR3 sequence: CASSLALAGGTDTQYF. In DNA, the CDR3 is TGTGCCAGCAGCTTAGCCTTAGCGGGAGGCACAGATACGCAGTATTTT.

This clone occurred a few times. The rearrangement joins TRBV5-6 to TRBJ2-2; a possible D gene is TRBD2 (7 bases). Germline-derived CDR1 and CDR2 are SGHDT and YYEEEE. The CDR3 runs to 11 residues. Deletions cut 4 bases from V and 12 bases from J, with 10 bases between. CDR3: CASSGGAKLFF. CDR3 DNA: TGTGCCAGCAGCGGGGGGGCGAAGCTGTTTTTT.

The CDR3 sequence: CASSGGASGRITYNEQFF. CDR3 sequence (DNA): TGTGCCTCCTCGGGGGGGGCTAGCGGGCGCATAACCTACAATGAGCAGTTCTTC. This chain joins TRBV9 and TRBJ2-1; 8 bases agree with TRBD2. Germline V gene data show CDR1 as SGDLS and CDR2 as YYNGEE. Unmatched junction bases numbered 20, after V lost 10 bases and J lost 2 bases. There are 18 residues in the CDR3.

A remark on this clone: Sequence at one end of the junction differs from germline and may be a read error. The gene calls are TRBV3-1 (or the pseudogene TRBV3-2) and TRBJ1-1; TRBD1 matches at 11 bases. The CDR3 runs to 17 residues. Germline loops: CDR1 LGHDT, CDR2 YNNKEL (reference sequence). CDR3 nucleotide sequence: TGTGCCAGCAGCCAAGAACTGGGACAGGGGGTGAATACTGAAGCTTTCTTT. This codes for CASSQELGQGVNTEAFF.

J is TRBJ2-5 and V is TRBV27, with D maybe TRBD1 (5 bases). V was cut by 2 bases and J by 2 bases, with 9 bases left in between. Per germline, CDR1 MNHEY and CDR2 SMNVEV (reference sequence). This CDR3 is built from 14 residues. The DNA of the CDR3 is TGTGCCAGCAGTTTAAGGGGCAGTCAAGAGACCCAGTACTTC. Its protein product is CASSLRGSQETQYF.

Only one count was recorded for this clone. The J gene is TRBJ2-1, the V gene TRBV9; the match to TRBD2 covers 9 bases. Germline V gene data show CDR1 as SGDLS and CDR2 as YYNGEE. Trimming removed 4 bases from V and 6 bases from J; junction bases left unmatched: 5. The length of the CDR3 is 14 residues. CDR3 bases: TGTGCCAGCAGCACGGGACTAGCAGGCAATGAGCAGTTCTTC. Translation: CASSTGLAGNEQFF.

The rearrangement joins TRBV28 to TRBJ2-7, with unresolved D. The CDR3 loop spans 14 amino acids. Germline values: CDR1 MDHEN, CDR2 SYDVKM. The V end lost 3 bases, the J end lost 0 bases, and 9 bases lay between the germline ends. CDR3 DNA: TGTGCCAGCAGTTTTAGACACCTCTCCTACGAGCAGTACTTC. Translation: CASSFRHLSYEQYF.

The chain employs TRBV24-1 and TRBJ2-2; 7 nucleotides agree with TRBD1. V was pared by 10 bases and J by 6 bases, with 7 bases of the junction left unmatched. Germline CDR1 and CDR2: KGHDR and SFDVKD. The CDR3 length is 13 residues. DNA for the CDR3: TGTGCCACGTCCCAGGGGGTGGCCGGGGAGCTGTTTTTT. This sequence encodes CATSQGVAGELFF.

This chain connects TRBV12-5 to TRBJ1-2, with 10 bases fitting TRBD1. This CDR3 has 16 amino acids. Per the germline V gene, CDR1 is LGHNT and CDR2 is FRNRAP. Losses at the gene ends were 4 bases for V and 4 bases for J; bases not matched to a gene: 9. The CDR3 region has the DNA TGTGCTAGTGGTTCCGCCCTGACAGGGGGCACCTATGGCTACACCTTC. This sequence encodes CASGSALTGGTYGYTF. Full variable domain (missing parts from reference TRBV12-5 and TRBJ1-2): DARVTQTPRHKVTEMGQEVTMRCQPILGHNTVFWYRQTMMQGLELLAYFRNRAPLDDSGMPKDRFSAEMPDATLATLKIQPSEPRDSAVYFCASGSALTGGTYGYTFGSGTRLTVV.

The V gene is TRBV7-6, the J gene TRBJ2-2, with 9 bases aligning to TRBD1. The germline CDR1 and CDR2 sequences are SGHVS and FNYEAQ. This CDR3 has 16 residues. V dropped 4 bases and J dropped 4; count of bases not matched to a gene: 7. Written as DNA, the CDR3 is TGTGCCAGCAGCTCGGGACAGGGCGGATCCACCGGGGAGCTGTTTTTT. Protein product: CASSSGQGGSTGELFF.

J is TRBJ2-7 and V is TRBV7-2; D is unresolved. V was trimmed by 5 bases and J by 2 bases, leaving 13 bases between them. Germline CDR1 and CDR2: SGHTA and FQGNSA. This CDR3 spans 14 amino acids. The DNA for the CDR3 is TGTGCCAGCAGCCTTCCCAGCGCAACCTACGAGCAGTACTTC. Encoded protein: CASSLPSATYEQYF.

This clone was recorded once. The chain carries TRBV9 and TRBJ1-5; D remains ambiguous. Deletions cut 0 bases from V and 6 bases from J, with 10 bases between. CDR3 size: 14 residues. Germline-derived CDR1 and CDR2 are SGDLS and YYNGEE. CDR3 sequence: CASSVGPGSQPQHF. In DNA, the CDR3 is TGTGCCAGCAGCGTAGGGCCAGGATCTCAGCCCCAGCATTTT. Variable domain in full (rest from reference TRBV9 and TRBJ1-5): DSGVTQTPKHLITATGQRVTLRCSPRSGDLSVYWYQQSLDQGLQFLIQYYNGEERAKGNILERFSAQQFPDLHSELNLSSLELGDSALYFCASSVGPGSQPQHFGDGTRLSIL.

This rearrangement joins TRBV5-1 to TRBJ2-2; D ambiguous. Deletions cut 2 bases from V and 0 bases from J, with 8 bases between. The CDR3 extends over 15 amino acids. Germline CDR1 and CDR2: SGHRS and YFSETQ. This CDR3 reads CASSFTPTNTGELFF. As DNA, the CDR3 is TGCGCCAGCAGCTTCACACCGACGAACACCGGGGAGCTGTTTTTT.

J is TRBJ2-3 and V is TRBV5-1; 9 bases align to TRBD1. The CDR3 covers 15 residues. Germline V CDR1 and CDR2: SGHRS, YFSETQ. The J segment lost 0 bases and the V segment lost 7 bases, leaving 6 bases of the junction unmatched. CDR3 in DNA: TGCGCCAGCTCCGGGACAGGGCAAAGCACAGATACGCAGTATTTT. Translated, it gives CASSGTGQSTDTQYF.

This chain connects TRBV20-1 to TRBJ2-7, with 9 bases matching TRBD2. Germline trimming cut 3 bases from V and 0 bases from J; bases unmatched to any gene: 3. This CDR3 is 14 amino acids long. Germline lookup yields CDR1 DFQATT and CDR2 SNEGSKA (reference sequence). CDR3 amino acids: CSASGSGSSYEQYF. CDR3 coding DNA: TGCAGTGCTAGTGGTAGCGGGAGCTCCTACGAGCAGTACTTC.

This clone was seen a handful of times. This chain connects TRBV9 to TRBJ2-2, with D hard to call. CDR3 length equals 15 residues. CDR1 is SGDLS and CDR2 is YYNGEE in the germline V gene. Trimming shortened V by 2 bases and J by 7 bases, and 15 bases separated the two germline ends. This CDR3 reads CASSVRSGFDGELFF. CDR3 nucleotide sequence: TGTGCCAGCAGCGTTAGATCGGGTTTCGACGGGGAGCTGTTTTTT.